This TCR beta chain was documented in a study of blood T cell repertoires in COVID-19. The wider study: Sites across the United States, Italy and Spain contributed samples from acute and convalescent COVID-19. Sources were T cells, B-cell-depleted T cells, or PBMCs; the material itself was cDNA or gDNA.

As handled by the study authors: For nucleated cells, counts were estimated from reference gene primer amplification. Sequencing was performed with immunoSEQ multiplex PCR; in TCRdb, only in-frame clones are kept and a portion is missing. From that table come the V and J calls and clone size; the DNA was used to work out D and trimming. The sample holds about 250,000 clones, about four fifths seen once. This CDR3 is built from 17 residues. Per the germline V gene, CDR1 is KGHSH and CDR2 is LQKENI. The ends were cut back, 1 base at V and 2 bases at J, with 17 bases in the middle. The source material was peripheral blood. The chain joins TRBV18 to TRBJ2-5; D is unclear. This sequence was found in a man between 35 and 55 years old with active or convalescent COVID-19. The CDR3: CASSPLSPSSEQETQYF. CDR3 bases: TGTGCCAGCTCACCACTTTCCCCCTCTAGTGAGCAAGAGACCCAGTACTTC.